This TCR beta chain was retrieved from a study of T cells after yellow fever vaccination. Study context: It was SMART-Seq v4 Ultra Low Input that prepared the fractions with low cell numbers. Study conclusions and caveats: Boosting was followed by the reappearance of most primary-vaccination clones (just under 97% CD4, about 89% CD8). Abundant contaminating clonotypes from the bulk population could appear in FACS-sorted repertoires.

This clonotype came up a few times. What it binds is unknown. TCR cDNA, made by 5'RACE template switching, carried an added universal primer site and UMIs. MiXCR, run by TCRdb on the 5' RACE reads, gives a single entry per CDR3 protein. This table has about 550,000 distinct CDR3 sequences, about a fifth appearing once. The clonotype comes from a man younger than 40 who received the YFV17D yellow fever vaccine. The input for sequencing was PBMCs, taken 15 days after the yellow fever booster vaccination.

Written as DNA, the CDR3 is TGTGCCAGCAGCCGGAGGGGCGGGAAGGAGTACGAGCAGTACTTC. As protein: CASSRRGGKEYEQYF. V is TRBV7-8 and J is TRBJ2-7; possibly TRBD2 for D (6 bases). The CDR3 consists of 15 residues. Germline lookup yields CDR1 SGHVS and CDR2 FQNEAQ. V was cut by 5 bases and J by 4 bases, with 18 bases left in between.